This entry lists 16 T cell receptor beta chains sequenced from one sample in a study of T cells in Graves' hyperthyroidism and ophthalmopathy. Researchers took RNA transcripts and amplified the TCR beta CDR3 regions from them. The HTBI set primed first-round TCR CDR3 RT-PCR. TCRdb re-called the multiplex PCR reads with MiXCR, one entry per CDR3 protein. The sample records roughly 61,000 distinct CDR3 sequences, roughly half being singletons. The sample was blood. These receptors were collected from a woman in her sixties or seventies with Graves' ophthalmopathy.

The V call is TRBV7-2, the J call TRBJ2-7; 14 bases agree with TRBD2. The germline V gene has CDR1 SGHTA and CDR2 FQGNSA. There are 13 residues in the CDR3. Unmatched junction bases numbered 6, after V lost 7 bases and J lost 10 bases. The CDR3 coding sequence is TGTGCCAGCACCTGGACTAGCGGGGGGCTTCAGTACTTC. As protein: CASTWTSGGLQYF.

This clonotype was seen repeatedly, ten times or more. The chain couples TRBV6-1 to TRBJ2-7, with 9 bases fitting TRBD1. The CDR3 sequence is 17 residues long. The junction had 15 bases not matched to a gene; V was cut back by 7 bases and J by 2 bases. Germline V gives CDR1 MNHNS, CDR2 SASEGT. In DNA, the CDR3 is TGTGCCAGCACAAGACAGGGGGGTCTCTCCACCACCTACGAGCAGTACTTC. Amino acids: CASTRQGGLSTTYEQYF.

This clonotype was observed at least ten times. The CDR3 end shows no conserved phenylalanine or tryptophan, and so a read error is likely. It is unclear where the CDR3 begins or ends on the DNA, so no DNA is shown, and the CDR3 is as TCRdb lists it. The chain links TRBV4-1 to TRBJ2-7; whether TRBD1, the table's D call, matches the DNA was not checked. The germline CDR1 and CDR2 sequences are MGHRA and YSYEKL. Counting both end residues, the CDR3 totals 12 amino acids. The CDR3 loop is CASSQDRGPETH.

The table lists this clonotype with many counts. The chain uses TRBV10-3 and TRBJ2-1; 13 nucleotides agree with TRBD2. J was trimmed by 1 base and V by 3 bases; bases with no gene match: 6. Per germline, CDR1 ENHRY and CDR2 SYGVKD. The CDR3 length is 18 residues. CDR3 DNA sequence: TGTGCCATCAGTGACACTAGCGGGAGGGCCGTATCCTACAATGAGCAGTTCTTC. Residues: CAISDTSGRAVSYNEQFF.

About this clonotype itself: A much larger clonotype is one base distant, so this may be a read error. The chain couples TRBV14 to TRBJ2-6; no definite D call. This CDR3 contains 14 residues. Trimming shortened V by 3 bases and J by 0 bases, and 3 bases separated the two germline ends. CDR1 and CDR2 from the germline V gene are SGHDN and FVKESK. CDR3 DNA sequence: TGTGCCAGCAGCCAGAGCTCTGGGGCCAACGTCCTGACTTTC. Protein product: CASSQSSGANVLTF.

Regarding this clonotype: Because it lacks the conserved phenylalanine or tryptophan at the end, this CDR3 is likely a read error. The DNA is omitted, as the CDR3 cannot be located on it reliably, and the CDR3 follows TCRdb's listing. This chain links TRBV20-1 with TRBJ2-3; the table calls TRBD1, which could not be checked here. With termini counted, the CDR3 has 8 amino acids. The germline V gene has CDR1 DFQATT and CDR2 SNEGSKA (reference sequence). The CDR3 here is CSATGTGY.

This chain connects TRBV20-1 to TRBJ2-7, with a weak D call TRBD1 (6 bases). The CDR3 spans 14 residues. V lost 6 bases to trimming and J lost 6 bases, with 21 bases between them. Germline V gene data show CDR1 as DFQATT and CDR2 as SNEGSKA (reference sequence). CDR3 amino acids: CSASPQDSRGEQYF. In nucleotides, the CDR3 is TGCAGTGCCAGCCCACAGGACAGTCGTGGCGAGCAGTACTTC.

This clonotype was counted ten times or more. The chain has TRBV12-3 or TRBV12-4 and TRBJ2-6; 7 bases line up with TRBD1. CDR3 length equals 16 residues. V shed 3 bases, J shed 2 bases, and the junction held 4 bases outside the gene matches. CDR3 loop: CASSFDRVAGANVLTF. In DNA form, the CDR3 reads TGTGCCAGCAGTTTTGACAGGGTAGCTGGGGCCAACGTCCTGACTTTC.

This clonotype has a count of ten or more. V is TRBV28 and J is TRBJ1-1, with D tentatively TRBD1 (6 bases). Germline CDR1 and CDR2: MDHEN and SYDVKM. This CDR3 has 15 amino acids. Trimming removed 6 bases at V and 0 bases at J, with 14 bases between. The CDR3 DNA reads TGTGCCAGCAGCTATCAACAGGGAATGAACACTGAAGCTTTCTTT. Protein sequence: CASSYQQGMNTEAFF.

This chain connects TRBV19 to TRBJ2-3, with D possibly matching TRBD2 (7 bases). Trimming took 5 bases from V and 6 from J, leaving 12 bases between them. The CDR3 spans 13 residues. Germline CDR1 and CDR2: LNHDA and SQIVND (reference sequence). The CDR3 loop reads CASSGGAVDTQYF. As DNA, the CDR3 is TGTGCCAGTAGTGGGGGGGCCGTGGATACGCAGTATTTT.

V gene TRBV10-3 combines with J gene TRBJ1-5; D ambiguous. Germline CDR1 reads ENHRY; CDR2 reads SYGVKD. The CDR3 totals 13 residues. Deletions cut 7 bases from V and 0 bases from J, with 7 bases between. This CDR3 is CAITRYSNQPQHF. In DNA, the CDR3 is TGTGCCATCACGAGGTATAGCAATCAGCCCCAGCATTTT.

Ten or more counts support this clonotype. This rearrangement joins TRBV7-6 to TRBJ2-5; D possibly corresponds to TRBD2 (5 bases). The CDR3 sequence is 13 residues long. Germline V gives CDR1 SGHVS, CDR2 FNYEAQ. V gave up 2 bases and J gave up 2 bases, with 6 bases separating them. The DNA of the CDR3 is TGTGCCAGCAGCTTAACTAGGCAAGAGACCCAGTACTTC. Translating gives CASSLTRQETQYF.

This clonotype has ten or more counts. This chain links TRBV28 with TRBJ1-1, with D hard to call. CDR1 and CDR2 from the germline V gene are MDHEN and SYDVKM. This CDR3 contains 14 residues. The V end was cut by 6 bases, the J end by 0 bases, with 11 bases between. The CDR3 DNA reads as TGTGCCAGCAGGAGGGAGTTCATGAACACTGAAGCTTTCTTT. It specifies CASRREFMNTEAFF.

V and J are TRBV12-3 or TRBV12-4 and TRBJ2-5; 8 bases are a match to TRBD2. CDR3 size: 14 residues. V lost 9 bases and J lost 2; bases outside the gene matches: 8. CDR3 DNA: TGTGCCAGGAGTAGCGGGAACCCGCAAGAGACCCAGTACTTC. It is translated as CARSSGNPQETQYF.

Turning to this clonotype: This may come from a read error, since a much larger clone is one base off. The chain is built from TRBV28 and TRBJ2-1; 9 positions agree with TRBD1. Per germline, CDR1 MDHEN and CDR2 SYDVKM. The length of the CDR3 is 17 residues. The CDR3 DNA sequence: TGTGCCGGCAGTCTCCCGAACAGGGGGCGACCCTACAATGAGCAGTTCTTC. Residues: CAGSLPNRGRPYNEQFF. Based on the CDR3 plus reference TRBV28 and TRBJ2-1, the full variable domain is DVKVTQSSRYLVKRTGEKVFLECVQDMDHENMFWYRQDPGLGLRLIYFSYDVKMKEKGDIPEGYSVSREKKERFSLILESASTNQTSMYLCAGSLPNRGRPYNEQFFGPGTRLTVL.

In its sample, this clonotype was seen many times. As the CDR3 is not closed by the conserved phenylalanine or tryptophan, this likely results from a read error. The genes are TRBV27 and TRBJ2-7; 11 nucleotides agree with TRBD2. J was trimmed by 3 bases and V by 6 bases; bases with no gene match: 10. The CDR3 is 16 residues long. Germline loops: CDR1 MNHEY, CDR2 SMNVEV (reference sequence). The CDR3 is CASRPIGTSGRYEQYL. In DNA form, the CDR3 reads TGTGCCAGCAGACCTATCGGGACTAGCGGCCGCTACGAGCAGTACCTC.